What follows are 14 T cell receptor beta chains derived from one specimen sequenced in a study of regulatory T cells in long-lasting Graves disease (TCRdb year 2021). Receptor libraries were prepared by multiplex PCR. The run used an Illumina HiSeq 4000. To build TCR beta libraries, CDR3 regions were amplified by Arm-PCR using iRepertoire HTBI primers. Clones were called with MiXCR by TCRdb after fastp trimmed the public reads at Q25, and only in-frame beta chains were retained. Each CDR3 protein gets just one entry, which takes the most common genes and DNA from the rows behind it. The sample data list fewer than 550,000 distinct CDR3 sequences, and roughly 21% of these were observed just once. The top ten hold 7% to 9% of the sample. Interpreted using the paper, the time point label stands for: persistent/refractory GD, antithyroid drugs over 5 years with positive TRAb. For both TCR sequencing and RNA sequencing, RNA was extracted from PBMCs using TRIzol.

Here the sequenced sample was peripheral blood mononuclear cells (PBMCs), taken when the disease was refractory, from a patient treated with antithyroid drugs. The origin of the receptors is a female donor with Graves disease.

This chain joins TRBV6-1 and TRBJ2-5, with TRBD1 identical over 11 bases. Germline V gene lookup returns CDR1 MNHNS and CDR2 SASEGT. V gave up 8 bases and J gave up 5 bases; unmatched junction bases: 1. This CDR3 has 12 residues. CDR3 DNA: TGTGCCAGCGGGACAGGGGGGGAGACCCAGTACTTC. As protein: CASGTGGETQYF.

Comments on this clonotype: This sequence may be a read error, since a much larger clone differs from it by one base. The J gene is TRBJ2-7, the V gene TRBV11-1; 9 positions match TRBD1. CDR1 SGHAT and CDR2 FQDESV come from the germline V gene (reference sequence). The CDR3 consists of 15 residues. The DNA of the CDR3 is TGTGCCAGCGGCTTAGGGACAGGGAATTCTGACGAGCAGTACTTC. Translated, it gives CASGLGTGNSDEQYF. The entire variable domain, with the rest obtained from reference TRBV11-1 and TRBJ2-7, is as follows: EAEVAQSPRYKITEKSQAVAFWCDPISGHATLYWYRQILGQGPELLVQFQDESVVDDSQLPKDRFSAERLKGVDSTLKIQPAELGDSAMYLCASGLGTGNSDEQYFGPGTRLTVT.

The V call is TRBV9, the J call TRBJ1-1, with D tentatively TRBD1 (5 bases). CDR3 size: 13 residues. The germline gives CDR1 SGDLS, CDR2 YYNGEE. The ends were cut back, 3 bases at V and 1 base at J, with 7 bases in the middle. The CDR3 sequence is CASSGQKNTEAFF. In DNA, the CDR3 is TGTGCCAGCAGCGGACAGAAGAACACTGAAGCTTTCTTT.

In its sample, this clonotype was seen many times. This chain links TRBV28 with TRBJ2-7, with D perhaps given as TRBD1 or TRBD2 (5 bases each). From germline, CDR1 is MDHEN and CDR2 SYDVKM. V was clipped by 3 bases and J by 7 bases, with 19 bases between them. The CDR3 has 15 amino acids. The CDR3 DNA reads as TGTGCCAGCAGTTTGTCGATTCTGGGGACCGTAGAGCAGTACTTC. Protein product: CASSLSILGTVEQYF.

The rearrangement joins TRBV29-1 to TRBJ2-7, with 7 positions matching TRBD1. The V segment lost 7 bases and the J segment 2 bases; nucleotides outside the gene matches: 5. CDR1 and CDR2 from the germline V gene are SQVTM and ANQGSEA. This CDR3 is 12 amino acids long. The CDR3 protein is CSAKQGAYEQYF. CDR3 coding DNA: TGCAGCGCCAAGCAGGGGGCCTACGAGCAGTACTTC.

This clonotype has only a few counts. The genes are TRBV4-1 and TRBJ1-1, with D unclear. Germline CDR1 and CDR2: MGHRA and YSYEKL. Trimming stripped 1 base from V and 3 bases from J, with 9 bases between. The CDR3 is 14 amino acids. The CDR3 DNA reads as TGCGCCAGCAGCCAAGTAGGGTTGGACACTGAAGCTTTCTTT. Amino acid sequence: CASSQVGLDTEAFF.

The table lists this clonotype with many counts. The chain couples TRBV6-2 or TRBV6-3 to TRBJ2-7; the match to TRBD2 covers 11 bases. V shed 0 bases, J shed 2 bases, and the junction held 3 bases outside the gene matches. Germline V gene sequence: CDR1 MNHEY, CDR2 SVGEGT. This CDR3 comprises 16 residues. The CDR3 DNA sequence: TGTGCCAGCAGTTACTCAGGGACTAGCGGAACCTACGAGCAGTACTTC. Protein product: CASSYSGTSGTYEQYF.

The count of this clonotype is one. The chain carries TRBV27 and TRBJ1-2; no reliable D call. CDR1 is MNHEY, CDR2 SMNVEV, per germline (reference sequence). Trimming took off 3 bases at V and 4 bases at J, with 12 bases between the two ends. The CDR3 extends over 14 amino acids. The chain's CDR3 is CASSFVGVGYGYTF. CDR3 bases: TGTGCCAGCAGTTTTGTTGGAGTCGGCTATGGCTACACCTTC.

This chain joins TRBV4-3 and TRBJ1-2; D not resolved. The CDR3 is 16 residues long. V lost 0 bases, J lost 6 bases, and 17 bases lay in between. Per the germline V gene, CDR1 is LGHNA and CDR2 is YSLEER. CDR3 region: CASSQDGFADSNGYTF. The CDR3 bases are TGCGCCAGCAGCCAAGATGGTTTCGCGGATTCGAATGGCTACACCTTC.

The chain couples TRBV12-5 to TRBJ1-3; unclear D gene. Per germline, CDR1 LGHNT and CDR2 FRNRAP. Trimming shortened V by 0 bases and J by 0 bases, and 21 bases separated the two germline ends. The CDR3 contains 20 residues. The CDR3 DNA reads TGTGCTAGTGGTTTGGTATTGAGGGCCGCTTATGGGAACTCTGGAAACACCATATATTTT. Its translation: CASGLVLRAAYGNSGNTIYF. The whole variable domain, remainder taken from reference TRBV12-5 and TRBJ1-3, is DARVTQTPRHKVTEMGQEVTMRCQPILGHNTVFWYRQTMMQGLELLAYFRNRAPLDDSGMPKDRFSAEMPDATLATLKIQPSEPRDSAVYFCASGLVLRAAYGNSGNTIYFGEGSWLTVV.

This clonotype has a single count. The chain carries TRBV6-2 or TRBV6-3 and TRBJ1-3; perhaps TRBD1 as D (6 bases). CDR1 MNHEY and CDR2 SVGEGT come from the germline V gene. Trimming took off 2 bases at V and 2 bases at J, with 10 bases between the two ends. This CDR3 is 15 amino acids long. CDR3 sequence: CASSYTRGPGNTIYF. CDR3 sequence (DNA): TGTGCCAGCAGTTACACCCGGGGGCCTGGAAACACCATATATTTT.

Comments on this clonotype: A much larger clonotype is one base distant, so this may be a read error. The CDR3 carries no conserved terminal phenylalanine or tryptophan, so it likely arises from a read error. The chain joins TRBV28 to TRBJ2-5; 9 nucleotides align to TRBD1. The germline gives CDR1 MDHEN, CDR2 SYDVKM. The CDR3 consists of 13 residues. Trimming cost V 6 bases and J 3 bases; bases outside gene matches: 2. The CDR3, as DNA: TGTGCCAGCAGGGGACAGGGAGAAGAGACCCAGTACTCC. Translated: CASRGQGEETQYS.

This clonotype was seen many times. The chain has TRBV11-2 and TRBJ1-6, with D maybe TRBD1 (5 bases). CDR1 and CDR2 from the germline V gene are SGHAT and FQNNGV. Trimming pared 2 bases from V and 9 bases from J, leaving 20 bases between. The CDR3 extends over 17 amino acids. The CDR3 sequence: CASSLHHGGGGTSPLHF. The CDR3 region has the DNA TGTGCCAGCAGCTTACACCACGGTGGGGGAGGTACTTCACCCCTCCACTTT.

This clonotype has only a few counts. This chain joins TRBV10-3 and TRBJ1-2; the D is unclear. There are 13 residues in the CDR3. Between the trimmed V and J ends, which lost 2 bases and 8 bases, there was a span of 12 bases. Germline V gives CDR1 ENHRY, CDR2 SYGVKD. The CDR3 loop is CAISELDDSGYTF. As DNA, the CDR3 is TGTGCCATCAGTGAGCTAGACGATTCCGGCTACACCTTC.